This passage covers 15 T cell receptor beta chains from one sample sequenced in a study of T cell changes during pregnancy in multiple sclerosis (dated by TCRdb to about 2019). The library was obtained by the immunoSEQ multiplex PCR assay. TCRdb re-hosts the immuneACCESS table, in-frame sequences only. Its copies lack some clones; in the studies checked, an unresolved V gene accounts for under half of them, and the cause for the rest is not known. For this sample the table gives roughly 60,000 clones, of which about 94% were detected only once. Of the sample, roughly 0.35% is held by the ten largest clones. The sequencing used CD4+ T cells from peripheral blood mononuclear cells, collected before pregnancy. Every receptor here comes from a female donor with multiple sclerosis, enrolled in a pregnancy study.

CDR3 residues: CASSQTVLTNEKLFF. The CDR3 DNA sequence: TGTGCCAGCAGTCAGACAGTTCTGACTAATGAAAAACTGTTTTTT. The chain couples TRBV5-6 to TRBJ1-4; the D gene is possibly TRBD1 (5 bases). Germline-derived CDR1 and CDR2 are SGHDT and YYEEEE. This CDR3 is built from 15 residues. V shed 5 bases and J shed 2 bases, with 13 bases lying between them.

For this clone: In the same sample, other DNA sequences code for this CDR3. V is TRBV9 and J is TRBJ2-1, with 12 bases aligning to TRBD1. Losses at the gene ends were 0 bases for V and 8 bases for J; bases not matched to a gene: 6. Looked up from germline, CDR1 is SGDLS and CDR2 is YYNGEE. The length of the CDR3 is 16 residues. DNA for the CDR3: TGTGCCAGCAGCGTAGCTTCGGGACAGGGGGCCTATGAGCAGTTCTTC. This encodes CASSVASGQGAYEQFF.

CDR3 sequence (DNA): TGTGCCAGCAGCTTATCATCAGATACGCAGTATTTT. It yields the protein CASSLSSDTQYF. V is TRBV7-2 and J is TRBJ2-3; D unresolved. The CDR3 consists of 12 residues. Germline loops: CDR1 SGHTA, CDR2 FQGNSA. V shed 2 bases and J shed 4 bases, with 4 bases lying between them.

This clone was found once. The DNA of the CDR3 is TGCAGTGTCAGGGGGGTTTACGAGCAGTACTTC. Translation: CSVRGVYEQYF. V is TRBV20-1 and J is TRBJ2-7; tentatively, D is TRBD1 (7 bases). Trimming took off 7 bases at V and 4 bases at J, with 11 bases between the two ends. The CDR3 length is 11 residues. Looked up from germline, CDR1 is DFQATT and CDR2 is SNEGSKA (reference sequence).

The chain has TRBV7-9 and TRBJ1-2; 11 bases match TRBD1. Germline values: CDR1 SEHNR, CDR2 FQNEAQ (reference sequence). The length of the CDR3 is 16 residues. Trimming at V came to 4 bases and at J to 5 bases, leaving 9 bases not matched to a gene. The CDR3 region has the DNA TGTGCCAGCAGCTCCACCCCCGGACAGGGGGCATATGGCTACACCTTC. It encodes CASSSTPGQGAYGYTF.

The V call is TRBV7-2, the J call TRBJ1-2, with 7 nucleotides matching TRBD1. J was trimmed by 4 bases and V by 1 base; bases with no gene match: 9. Germline CDR1 SGHTA, CDR2 FQGNSA. The CDR3 sequence is 16 residues long. The CDR3 reads CASSLGRRDRSYGYTF. The CDR3 nucleotides read TGTGCCAGCAGCTTAGGGCGGCGGGACAGATCCTATGGCTACACCTTC.

The CDR3 DNA reads as TGTGCCAGCAGCCCGCGACAGGGGCTTTCCTACGAGCAGTACTTC. Translated: CASSPRQGLSYEQYF. The chain uses TRBV5-6 and TRBJ2-7, with 8 bases aligning to TRBD1. Germline CDR1 is SGHDT and CDR2 is YYEEEE. This CDR3 contains 15 residues. The trim removed 4 bases at V and 1 base at J, leaving 7 bases unmatched.

The CDR3, as DNA: TGTGCCAGCAGCCCTTTTTCCTACGAGCAGTACTTC. It yields the protein CASSPFSYEQYF. J is TRBJ2-7 and V is TRBV7-2; D not resolved. The germline gives CDR1 SGHTA, CDR2 FQGNSA. V dropped 5 bases and J dropped 1 base, with 6 bases sitting between them. The CDR3 loop spans 12 amino acids.

The genes are TRBV5-4 and TRBJ2-3; 8 bases agree with TRBD2. The ends lost 0 bases at V and 1 base at J; junction bases unmatched: 4. The V gene's germline CDR1 is SGHNT and CDR2 YYREEE (reference sequence). This CDR3 is 16 amino acids long. For the CDR3, the DNA is TGTGCCAGCAGCTTGGCGGGAGGGCCGCGCACAGATACGCAGTATTTT. It specifies CASSLAGGPRTDTQYF.

This clone was counted once. The J gene is TRBJ2-7, the V gene TRBV4-3; tentative D call: TRBD2 (6 bases). The CDR3 is made up of 17 amino acids. CDR1 and CDR2 (germline): LGHNA, YSLEER. The germline V and J ends were trimmed by 0 bases and 4 bases, with 19 bases remaining between them. The CDR3 nucleotides read TGCGCCAGCAGCCAAGAGATGGGGGGACCCACTGGGTACGAGCAGTACTTC. Protein sequence: CASSQEMGGPTGYEQYF.

The chain has TRBV7-2 and TRBJ2-7; TRBD1 matches 10 bases. Looked up from germline, CDR1 is SGHTA and CDR2 is FQGNSA. V was pared by 8 bases and J by 1 base, with 2 bases of the junction left unmatched. There are 13 residues in the CDR3. The CDR3 DNA reads as TGTGCCAGCCGACAGGGGGCGTCCTACGAGCAGTACTTC. Its protein product is CASRQGASYEQYF.

The chain carries TRBV15 and TRBJ2-3; D gene ambiguous. CDR3 length: 15 amino acids. The V end was cut by 3 bases, the J end by 3 bases, with 13 bases between. Germline V gene sequence: CDR1 LNHNV, CDR2 YYDKDF (reference sequence). CDR3 sequence (DNA): TGTGCCACCAGCAGCCGGGTCTCCGGGACAGATACGCAGTATTTT. This encodes CATSSRVSGTDTQYF. Full variable domain (outside the CDR3, taken from reference TRBV15 and TRBJ2-3): DAMVIQNPRYQVTQFGKPVTLSCSQTLNHNVMYWYQQKSSQAPKLLFHYYDKDFNNEADTPDNFQSRRPNTSFCFLDIRSPGLGDTAMYLCATSSRVSGTDTQYFGPGTRLTVL.

V usage is TRBV4-2 and J usage is TRBJ2-4; 8 nucleotides match TRBD2. V shed 0 bases, J shed 1 base, and the junction held 5 bases outside the gene matches. The CDR3 contains 17 residues. The germline V gene has CDR1 LGHNA and CDR2 YNFKEQ. The DNA for the CDR3 is TGTGCCAGCAGCCAAGAGGGAGCGGGAGAGGCCAAAAACATTCAGTACTTC. Its translation: CASSQEGAGEAKNIQYF.

This clone occurred once. The chain joins TRBV11-1 to TRBJ2-2, with TRBD2 identical over 11 bases. The CDR3 is made up of 16 amino acids. With 5 bases clipped from V and 3 bases from J, the junction kept 5 bases outside the gene matches. Germline assignment: CDR1 SGHAT and CDR2 FQDESV (reference sequence). The CDR3 spells CASSPGTSGYTGELFF. CDR3 in DNA: TGTGCCAGCAGCCCCGGGACTAGCGGATACACCGGGGAGCTGTTTTTT.

The chain is built from TRBV18 and TRBJ1-2; 8 nucleotides match TRBD1. The CDR3 totals 18 residues. Looked up from germline, CDR1 is KGHSH and CDR2 is LQKENI. After removal of 2 bases from V and 0 bases from J, the junction contained 11 bases not matched to a gene. The CDR3 loop reads CASSPTIGQGLTNYGYTF. The CDR3 coding sequence is TGTGCCAGCTCACCAACGATAGGACAGGGTTTGACTAACTATGGCTACACCTTC. The whole variable domain, remainder taken from reference TRBV18 and TRBJ1-2, is NAGVMQNPRHLVRRRGQEARLRCSPMKGHSHVYWYRQLPEEGLKFMVYLQKENIIDESGMPKERFSAEFPKEGPSILRIQQVVRGDSAAYFCASSPTIGQGLTNYGYTFGSGTRLTVV.